The clone carrying this T cell receptor (beta chain) appeared many times. Its antigen is currently unknown. This record belongs to a study of CD8 T cells in ankylosing spondylitis. Points from the study as a whole: Earlier literature documents some of the motif variants in reactive arthritis synovial fluid and blood. Enrichment of disease-linked clones was reportedly significant in matched ankylosing spondylitis synovial fluid.

In making TCR beta libraries, quantitative 5'-RACE with molecular barcodes was used. TCRdb re-derived calls from the 5' RACE reads in MiXCR, one entry per CDR3 protein. The sample contains approximately 300,000 distinct CDR3 sequences, about 20% of which appear only once. The CDR3 runs to 14 residues. The germline V and J ends were trimmed by 1 base and 7 bases, with 13 bases remaining between them. Germline-derived CDR1 and CDR2 are DFQATT and SNEGSKA (reference sequence). The J gene is TRBJ1-4, the V gene TRBV20-1, with a possible D match to TRBD1 (6 bases). The source material was blood, either unsorted or a sorted T cell fraction (not recorded which). This receptor was identified in a male donor with ankylosing spondylitis or in good health (not recorded which). The CDR3 DNA reads as TGCAGTGCTAGAGTGGGGGCACGAACTGAAAAACTGTTTTTT. It translates to CSARVGARTEKLFF.